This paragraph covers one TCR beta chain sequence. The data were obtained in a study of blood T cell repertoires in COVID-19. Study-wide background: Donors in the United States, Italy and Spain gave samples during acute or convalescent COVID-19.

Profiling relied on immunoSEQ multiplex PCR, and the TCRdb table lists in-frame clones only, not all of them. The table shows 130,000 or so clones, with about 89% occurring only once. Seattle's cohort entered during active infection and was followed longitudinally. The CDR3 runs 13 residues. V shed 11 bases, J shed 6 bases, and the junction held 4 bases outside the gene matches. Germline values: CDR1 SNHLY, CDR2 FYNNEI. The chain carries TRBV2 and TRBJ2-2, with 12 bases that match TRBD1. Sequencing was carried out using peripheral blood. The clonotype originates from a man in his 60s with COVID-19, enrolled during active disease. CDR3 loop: CARGTGGSGELFF. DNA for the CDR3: TGTGCCCGCGGGACAGGGGGCTCCGGGGAGCTGTTTTTT.